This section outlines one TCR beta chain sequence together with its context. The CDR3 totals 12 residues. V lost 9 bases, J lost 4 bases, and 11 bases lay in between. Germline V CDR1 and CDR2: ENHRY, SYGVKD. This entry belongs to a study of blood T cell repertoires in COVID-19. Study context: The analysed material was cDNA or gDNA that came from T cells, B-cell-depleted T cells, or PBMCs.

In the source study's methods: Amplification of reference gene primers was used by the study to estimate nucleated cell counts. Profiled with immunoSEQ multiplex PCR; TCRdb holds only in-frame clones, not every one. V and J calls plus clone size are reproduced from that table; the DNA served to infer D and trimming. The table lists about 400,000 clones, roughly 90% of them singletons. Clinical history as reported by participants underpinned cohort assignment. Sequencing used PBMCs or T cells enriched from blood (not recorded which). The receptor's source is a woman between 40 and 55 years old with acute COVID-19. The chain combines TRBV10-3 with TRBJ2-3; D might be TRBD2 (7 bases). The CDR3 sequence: CAMGGLADTQYF. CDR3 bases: TGTGCCATGGGGGGGCTCGCAGATACGCAGTATTTT.